The T cell receptor beta chain described here comes from a study of blood T cell repertoires in COVID-19. Study at large: Acute-phase and convalescent COVID-19 samples originated in the United States, Italy and Spain. T cells, B-cell-depleted T cells, or PBMCs supplied cDNA or gDNA.

The CDR3 sequence is 11 residues long. Trimming removed 2 bases from V and 1 base from J, with 3 bases in between. Germline CDR1 reads GTSNPN; CDR2 reads SVGIG (reference sequence). Only in-frame clones appear in the TCRdb table, and some are missing; sequencing was by immunoSEQ multiplex PCR. Of roughly 280,000 clones in the sample, about nine tenths were seen once. J is TRBJ2-7 and V is TRBV30, with D hard to call. Material for sequencing was peripheral blood. The TCR comes from a woman aged 25-40 years with COVID-19, enrolled during active disease. CDR3 sequence (DNA): TGTGCCTGGAGTCCTTCCTACGAGCAGTACTTC. The encoded protein is CAWSPSYEQYF.